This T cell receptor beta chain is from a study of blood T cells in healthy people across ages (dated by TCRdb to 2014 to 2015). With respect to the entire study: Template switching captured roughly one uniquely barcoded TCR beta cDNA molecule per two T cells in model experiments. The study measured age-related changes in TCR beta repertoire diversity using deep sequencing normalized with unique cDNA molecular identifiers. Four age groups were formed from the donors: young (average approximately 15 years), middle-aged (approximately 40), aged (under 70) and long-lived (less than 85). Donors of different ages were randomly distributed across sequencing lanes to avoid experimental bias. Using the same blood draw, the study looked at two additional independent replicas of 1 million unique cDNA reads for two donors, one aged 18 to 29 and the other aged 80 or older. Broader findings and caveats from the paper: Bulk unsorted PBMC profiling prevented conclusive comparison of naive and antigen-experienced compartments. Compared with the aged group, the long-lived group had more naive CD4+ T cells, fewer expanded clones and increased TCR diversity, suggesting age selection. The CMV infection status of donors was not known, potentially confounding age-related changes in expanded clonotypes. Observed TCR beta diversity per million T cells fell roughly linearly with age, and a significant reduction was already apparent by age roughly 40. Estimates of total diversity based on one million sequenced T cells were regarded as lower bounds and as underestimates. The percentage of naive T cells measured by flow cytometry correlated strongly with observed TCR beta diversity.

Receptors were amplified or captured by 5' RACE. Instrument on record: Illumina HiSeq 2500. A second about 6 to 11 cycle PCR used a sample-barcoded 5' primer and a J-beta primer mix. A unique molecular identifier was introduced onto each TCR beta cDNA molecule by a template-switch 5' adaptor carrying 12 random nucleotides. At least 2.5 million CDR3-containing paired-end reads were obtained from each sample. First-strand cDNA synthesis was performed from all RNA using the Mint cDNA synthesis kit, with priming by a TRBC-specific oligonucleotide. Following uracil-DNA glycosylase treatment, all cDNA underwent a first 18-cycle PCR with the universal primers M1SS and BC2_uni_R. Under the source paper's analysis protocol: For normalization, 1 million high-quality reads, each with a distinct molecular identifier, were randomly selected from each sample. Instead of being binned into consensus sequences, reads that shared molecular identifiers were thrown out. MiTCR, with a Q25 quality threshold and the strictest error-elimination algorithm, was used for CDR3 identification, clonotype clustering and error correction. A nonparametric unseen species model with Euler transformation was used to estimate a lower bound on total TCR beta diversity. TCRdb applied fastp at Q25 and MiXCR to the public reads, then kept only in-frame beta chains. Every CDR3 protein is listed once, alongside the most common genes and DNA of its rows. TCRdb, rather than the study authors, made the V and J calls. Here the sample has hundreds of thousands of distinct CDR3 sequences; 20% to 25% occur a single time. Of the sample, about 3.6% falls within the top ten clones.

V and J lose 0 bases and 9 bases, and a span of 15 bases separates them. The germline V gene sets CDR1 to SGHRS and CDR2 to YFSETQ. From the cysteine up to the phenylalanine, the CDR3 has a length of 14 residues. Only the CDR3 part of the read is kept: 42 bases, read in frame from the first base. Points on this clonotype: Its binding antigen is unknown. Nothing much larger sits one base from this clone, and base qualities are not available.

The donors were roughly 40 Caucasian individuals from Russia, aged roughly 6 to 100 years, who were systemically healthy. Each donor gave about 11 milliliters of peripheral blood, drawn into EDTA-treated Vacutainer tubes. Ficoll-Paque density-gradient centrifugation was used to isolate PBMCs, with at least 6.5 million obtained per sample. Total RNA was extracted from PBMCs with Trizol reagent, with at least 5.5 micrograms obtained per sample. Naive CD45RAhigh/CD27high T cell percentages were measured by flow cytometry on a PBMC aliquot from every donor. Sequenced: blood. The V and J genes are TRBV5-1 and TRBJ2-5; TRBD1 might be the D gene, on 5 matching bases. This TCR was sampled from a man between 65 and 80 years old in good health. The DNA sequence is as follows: TGCGCCAGCAGCTTGGAAGGGGAAGAGATGGCCCAGTACTTC. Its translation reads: CASSLEGEEMAQYF.